The 15 T cell receptor beta chains presented below share a single source sample, sequenced in a study of blood T cell repertoires in COVID-19. Assay used: immunoSEQ multiplex PCR; TCRdb lists only in-frame clones, some missing. The table records some 250,000 clones, approximately 90% of them present only once. Source material: PBMCs or T cells enriched from blood (not recorded which). The receptors were gathered from a man aged 35-49 years who had recovered from COVID-19.

V is TRBV24-1 and J is TRBJ2-3, with 13 bases that match TRBD2. Looked up from germline, CDR1 is KGHDR and CDR2 is SFDVKD. Trimming took 3 bases from V and 4 from J; bases not matched to a gene: 12. The CDR3 extends over 19 amino acids. CDR3 loop: CATSDPTSGGPDPPDTQYF. The CDR3 DNA follows: TGTGCCACCAGTGATCCGACTAGCGGGGGGCCCGATCCTCCAGATACGCAGTATTTT.

This clone turned up a few times. The chain has TRBV9 and TRBJ2-3; TRBD2 aligns across 7 bases. The V segment lost 5 bases and the J segment 6 bases; nucleotides outside the gene matches: 15. The CDR3 spans 16 residues. CDR1 SGDLS and CDR2 YYNGEE come from the germline V gene. CDR3: CASSRRLADIMDTQYF. The CDR3 coding sequence is TGTGCCAGCAGTCGTAGGCTAGCGGACATCATGGATACGCAGTATTTT.

The gene calls are TRBV3-1 (or the pseudogene TRBV3-2) and TRBJ1-1; TRBD1 aligns across 8 bases. V trimming: 4 bases; J trimming: 4 bases; junction bases outside the gene matches: 11. This CDR3 has 16 residues. Germline V gene sequence: CDR1 LGHDT, CDR2 YNNKEL (reference sequence). For the CDR3, the DNA is TGTGCCAGCAGCCCAACAATGGGTCAGGGGGCCACTGAAGCTTTCTTT. Translating it yields CASSPTMGQGATEAFF.

The V and J genes are TRBV5-8 and TRBJ2-1; TRBD1 aligns across 9 bases. Germline V gene data show CDR1 as SGHTS and CDR2 as YDEGEE. This CDR3 has 18 residues. V shed 3 bases and J 3 bases; nucleotides not matched to a gene: 13. The CDR3 reads CASSSSYRGRVGYNEQFF. The CDR3 nucleotides read TGTGCCAGCAGCTCCTCTTACAGGGGGCGAGTGGGCTACAATGAGCAGTTCTTC.

V gene TRBV21-1 combines with J gene TRBJ2-5; TRBD1 is the table's D call and was not checked against the DNA. TRBV21-1 corresponds to a pseudogene. CDR3 length: 15 residues. CDR3 DNA: TGTGCCAGCAGCAAAGCTTCCCAGGGGGAGGAGACCCAGTACTTC. Amino acid sequence: CASSKASQGEETQYF.

The rearrangement uses TRBV7-8 and TRBJ1-5; no firm D call. The CDR3 consists of 16 residues. The V end lost 2 bases, the J end lost 4 bases, and 15 bases lay between the germline ends. The germline V gene has CDR1 SGHVS and CDR2 FQNEAQ. The CDR3: CASSLSWRANNQPQHF. The CDR3 DNA reads as TGTGCCAGCAGCTTAAGTTGGAGGGCAAATAATCAGCCCCAGCATTTT.

The genes are TRBV11-2 and TRBJ2-3; 10 nucleotides match TRBD1. V gave up 4 bases and J gave up 2 bases; unmatched junction bases: 9. Germline values: CDR1 SGHAT, CDR2 FQNNGV. This CDR3 contains 17 residues. The CDR3 DNA is TGTGCCAGCAGCTCACGGACAGGGGGTACCTTCACAGATACGCAGTATTTT. Translation gives CASSSRTGGTFTDTQYF.

The chain combines TRBV19 with TRBJ2-1, with TRBD2 matching over 8 bases. Germline loops: CDR1 LNHDA, CDR2 SQIVND (reference sequence). The length of the CDR3 is 14 residues. V lost 6 bases and J lost 7; bases outside the gene matches: 8. The CDR3 region has the DNA TGTGCCAGTAGACAAAGCGGGAGTGAGAATGAGCAGTTCTTC. It codes for CASRQSGSENEQFF.

J is TRBJ2-3 and V is TRBV29-1, with D uncertain. The CDR3 contains 14 residues. Germline lookup yields CDR1 SQVTM and CDR2 ANQGSEA. With 6 bases removed from V and 0 bases from J, the gap between germline ends came to 13 bases. The CDR3 loop is CSVYDSVSTDTQYF. DNA of the CDR3: TGCAGCGTCTATGACTCCGTTAGCACAGATACGCAGTATTTT.

The gene calls are TRBV6-5 and TRBJ2-1, with D possibly TRBD2 on 6 matching bases. Per the germline V gene, CDR1 is MNHEY and CDR2 is SVGAGI. CDR3 length: 14 amino acids. V was clipped by 6 bases and J by 3 bases, with 12 bases between them. CDR3 DNA: TGTGCCAGCAGACTAGCAAGTGTCTACAATGAGCAGTTCTTC. Translated: CASRLASVYNEQFF.

The chain carries TRBV19 and TRBJ2-7; 8 bases align to TRBD2. V was pared by 6 bases and J by 0 bases, with 10 bases of the junction left unmatched. The length of the CDR3 is 16 residues. Germline CDR1 reads LNHDA; CDR2 reads SQIVND (reference sequence). The CDR3 bases are TGTGCCAGTAGGGATGGCGGGAGGACTAGCTCCTACGAGCAGTACTTC. It specifies CASRDGGRTSSYEQYF.

In nucleotides, the CDR3 is TGTGCCAGCAGCTTGGGACTGACGAACACCGGGGAGCTGTTTTTT. Protein sequence: CASSLGLTNTGELFF. This chain uses TRBV5-6 with TRBJ2-2; D not resolved. The ends were cut back, 0 bases at V and 0 bases at J, with 6 bases in the middle. CDR3 length: 15 residues. Looked up from germline, CDR1 is SGHDT and CDR2 is YYEEEE.

The chain carries TRBV5-1 and TRBJ1-3; D is uncertain. The germline V gene has CDR1 SGHRS and CDR2 YFSETQ. Trimming stripped 0 bases from V and 0 bases from J, with 10 bases between. The CDR3 length is 16 residues. The CDR3 reads CASSLAPLSSGNTIYF. For the CDR3, the DNA is TGCGCCAGCAGCTTGGCCCCCCTGTCCTCTGGAAACACCATATATTTT.

This clone was seen more than once but under ten times. The V gene is TRBV19, the J gene TRBJ2-1, with TRBD2 matching over 8 bases. This CDR3 is 17 amino acids long. Trimming removed 5 bases from V and 1 base from J; junction bases left unmatched: 10. In germline, CDR1 is LNHDA, CDR2 SQIVND (reference sequence). In DNA, the CDR3 is TGTGCCAGTAGTTCCCCTAGGTCTAGCGGGTCCTACAATGAGCAGTTCTTC. Protein product: CASSSPRSSGSYNEQFF.

The V call is TRBV7-8, the J call TRBJ2-7; 13 nucleotides agree with TRBD2. Per the germline V gene, CDR1 is SGHVS and CDR2 is FQNEAQ. V dropped 6 bases and J dropped 6; count of bases not matched to a gene: 11. The CDR3 has 16 amino acids. CDR3: CASRPGLAGVLVEQYF. CDR3 bases: TGTGCCAGCAGACCAGGACTAGCGGGAGTCTTGGTCGAGCAGTACTTC.